Shown below are 2 T cell receptor beta chains from a single sample sequenced in a study of shared clonotypes between healthy human individuals. The table came from immunoSEQ multiplex PCR; TCRdb's copy has only in-frame clones and leaves some out. The repertoire holds under 1,100,000 clones, with more than 65% as singletons. Sequencing was performed on memory CD4+ T cells sorted from blood. Subset reported: CD45RA-negative fraction. All receptors derive from a man aged 18 to 35 in good health.

J is TRBJ1-6 and V is TRBV2; D is unresolved. The CDR3 is made up of 16 amino acids. Trimming removed 5 bases at V and 5 bases at J, with 16 bases between. Germline V lookup: CDR1 SNHLY, CDR2 FYNNEI. The CDR3 bases are TGTGCCAGCAGTCCTCAGAGCCTTCCAAATAATTCACCCCTCCACTTT. This codes for CASSPQSLPNNSPLHF.

This clone was detected a few times. The J gene is TRBJ1-1, the V gene TRBV28, with D possibly TRBD1 on 5 matching bases. Germline V gene lookup returns CDR1 MDHEN and CDR2 SYDVKM. The CDR3 runs 13 residues. Trimming took 5 bases from V and 7 from J, leaving 14 bases between them. CDR3 sequence reads: CASSPKGYGEAFF. CDR3 in DNA: TGTGCCAGCAGTCCTAAGGGGTATGGTGAAGCTTTCTTT.